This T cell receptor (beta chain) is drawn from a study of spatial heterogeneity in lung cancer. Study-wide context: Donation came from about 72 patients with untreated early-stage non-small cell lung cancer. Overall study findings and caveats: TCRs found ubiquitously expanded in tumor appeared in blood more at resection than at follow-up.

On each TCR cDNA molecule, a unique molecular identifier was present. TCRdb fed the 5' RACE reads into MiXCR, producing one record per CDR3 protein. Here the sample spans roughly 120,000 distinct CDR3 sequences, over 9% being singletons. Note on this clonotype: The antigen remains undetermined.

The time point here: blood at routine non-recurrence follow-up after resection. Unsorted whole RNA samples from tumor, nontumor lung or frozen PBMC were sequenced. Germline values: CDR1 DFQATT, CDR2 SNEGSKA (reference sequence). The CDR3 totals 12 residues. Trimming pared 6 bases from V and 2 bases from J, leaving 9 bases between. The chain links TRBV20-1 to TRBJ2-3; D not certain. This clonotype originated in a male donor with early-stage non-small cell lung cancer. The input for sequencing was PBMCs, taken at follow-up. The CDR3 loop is CSANPDTDTQYF. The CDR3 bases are TGCAGTGCCAACCCGGACACAGATACGCAGTATTTT.